The TCR beta chain described here comes from a study of Tregs in tolerant kidney transplant recipients (dated by TCRdb to the late 2010s). At the level of the whole study: The study applied TCRbeta sequencing to find donor-specific regulatory T cells before combined kidney and bone marrow transplantation and then followed those same cells after transplant. TCRbeta repertoire sequencing was used in a few healthy controls to compare several ways of expanding Tregs specific for an allogeneic donor.

For TCRbeta CDR3 sequencing, genomic DNA from the sorted cells was extracted using the QIAGEN DNeasy Blood and Tissue Kit. Through immunoSEQ, high-throughput TCRbeta CDR3 sequencing was done commercially, including PCR amplification with internal controls and bias correction. The source study handled its data this way. Unique productive TCRbeta sequences were defined by CDR3 nucleotide sequence when primers matched and otherwise by CDR3 amino acid sequence together with Vbeta and Jbeta genes. To correct sorting error, sequences shared between sorted populations at a frequency ratio of 2:1 or less were removed; the rest were assigned to the higher population. A sequence counted as donor-reactive if, in CFSE-low cells, the sequence had a frequency of at least 0.01% and was expanded at least 5-fold compared with unstimulated cells. Jensen-Shannon divergence, calculated on the top 100 TCRbeta sequences ranked by frequency, was used to quantify repertoire divergence. When a sample had multiple sequencing runs, each run was corrected for sorting error separately and the runs were then pooled. In its TCRdb copy, this immuneACCESS table keeps in-frame sequences only and misses some clones. Where compared with another copy, unresolved V genes explain less than half of these, and the others have no known cause. That table furnishes V, J and clone size, whereas the DNA furnished D and trimming. The sample data list hundreds of thousands of clones, and roughly 80% of these were observed just once. Clones ranked in the top ten supply around 0.68% of the sample.

This clone showed up just once. The target of this receptor is not known. No base quality information exists; no much larger clone differs at one position. Unstimulated Tregs (CD4+CD25+CD127-), CD4+ non-Tregs (CD4+CD25-), CD4 and CD8 cells were FACS-sorted from thawed PBMCs. Healthy control blood was obtained either as purchased buffy coats or from healthy volunteers. Healthy control blood was separated into PBMCs by Ficoll density gradient and cryopreserved, and patient PBMCs were collected both before and after transplant. The study at large found these results: Biological reproducibility was not directly assessed, although technical replication error appeared to be minimal. Because only a small number of patients were included, the study had limitations, and the results will need to be validated in larger populations as well as under other immunosuppression protocols. Expanding Tregs with activated donor B cells appeared to identify the most biologically relevant and donor-specific TCRbeta repertoire.

Ends trimmed: V by 9 bases, J by 6 bases; bases unmatched to a gene: 4. The CDR3 spans 13 residues, from the cysteine through the phenylalanine. Just the 39-base CDR3 DNA is kept, in frame starting at base 1. CDR1 SNHLY and CDR2 FYNNEI were looked up in the germline V gene. The TCR comes from a human donor in good health. Input material: CD4+ T cells from blood. The chain links TRBV2 with TRBJ1-4, and 10 junctional nucleotides match TRBD1. In nucleotides, the sequence is TGTGCCAGTTCCGGGACAGGGGATGAAAAACTGTTTTTT. Its product reads: CASSGTGDEKLFF.